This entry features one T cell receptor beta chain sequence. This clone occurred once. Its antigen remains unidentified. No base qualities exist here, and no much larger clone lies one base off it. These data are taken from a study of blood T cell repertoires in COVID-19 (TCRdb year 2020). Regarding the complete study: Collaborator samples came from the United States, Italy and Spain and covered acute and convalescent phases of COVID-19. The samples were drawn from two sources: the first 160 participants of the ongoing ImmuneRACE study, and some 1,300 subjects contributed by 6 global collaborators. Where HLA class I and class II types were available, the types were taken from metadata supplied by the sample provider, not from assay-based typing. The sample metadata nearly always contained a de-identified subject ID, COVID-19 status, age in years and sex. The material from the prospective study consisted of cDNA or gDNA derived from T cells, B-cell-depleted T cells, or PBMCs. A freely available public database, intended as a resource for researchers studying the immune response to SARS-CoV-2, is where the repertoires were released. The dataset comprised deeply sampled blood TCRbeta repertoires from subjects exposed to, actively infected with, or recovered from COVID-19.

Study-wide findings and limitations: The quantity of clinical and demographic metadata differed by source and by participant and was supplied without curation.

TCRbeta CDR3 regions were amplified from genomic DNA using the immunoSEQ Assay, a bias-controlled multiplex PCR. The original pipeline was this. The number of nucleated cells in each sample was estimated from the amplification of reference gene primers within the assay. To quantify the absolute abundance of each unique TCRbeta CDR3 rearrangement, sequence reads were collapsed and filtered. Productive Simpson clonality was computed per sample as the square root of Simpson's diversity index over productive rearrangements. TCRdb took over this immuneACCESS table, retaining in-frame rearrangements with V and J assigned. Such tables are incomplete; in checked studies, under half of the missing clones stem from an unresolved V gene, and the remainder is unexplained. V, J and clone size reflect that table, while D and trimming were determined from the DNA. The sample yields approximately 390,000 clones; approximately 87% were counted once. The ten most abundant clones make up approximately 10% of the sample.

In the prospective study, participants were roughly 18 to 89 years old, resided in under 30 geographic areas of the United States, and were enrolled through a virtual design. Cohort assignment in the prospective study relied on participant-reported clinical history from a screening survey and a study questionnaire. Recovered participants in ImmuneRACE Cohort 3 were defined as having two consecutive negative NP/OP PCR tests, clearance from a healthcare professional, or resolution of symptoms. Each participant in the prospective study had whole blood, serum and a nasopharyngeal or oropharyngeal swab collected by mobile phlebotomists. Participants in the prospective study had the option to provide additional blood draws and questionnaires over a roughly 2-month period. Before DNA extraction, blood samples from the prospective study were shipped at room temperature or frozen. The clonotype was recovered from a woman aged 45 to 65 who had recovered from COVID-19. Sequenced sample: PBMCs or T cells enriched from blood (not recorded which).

The DNA sequence is given as TGTGCCAGCAGTGAATCTAGCGGGGTGGGAGAGACCCAGTACTTC. It encodes CASSESSGVGETQYF. The rearrangement joined TRBV25-1 to TRBJ2-5, and TRBD2 aligns with 9 junction nucleotides. The germline V gene gives CDR1 as MGHDK and CDR2 as SYGVNS. Including cysteine and phenylalanine, the CDR3 has 15 amino acids. Only the CDR3 portion is preserved as DNA: 45 bases, with reading frame beginning at the first base. Relative to germline, V is missing 1 base and J is missing 4 bases, with 4 bases of the junction outside any gene match.